This T cell receptor (beta chain) was profiled in a study of neoadjuvant anti-PD-1 for oral cavity cancer. The time point here: after neoadjuvant nivolumab, at surgical resection. TCRdb's copy holds only in-frame clones and misses some; the assay was immunoSEQ multiplex PCR. This table has about 14,000 clones, roughly 74% appearing once. The CDR3 has 12 amino acids. Material: PBMCs, obtained after nivolumab (anti-PD-1) treatment. This chain uses TRBV21-1 with TRBJ1-3. TRBV21-1 has pseudogene status. This TCR derives from a person aged 35-79 years with oral cavity squamous cell carcinoma. The CDR3 bases are TGTGCCTCCTCGAGATCTGGAAACACCATATATTTT. Translating gives CASSRSGNTIYF.